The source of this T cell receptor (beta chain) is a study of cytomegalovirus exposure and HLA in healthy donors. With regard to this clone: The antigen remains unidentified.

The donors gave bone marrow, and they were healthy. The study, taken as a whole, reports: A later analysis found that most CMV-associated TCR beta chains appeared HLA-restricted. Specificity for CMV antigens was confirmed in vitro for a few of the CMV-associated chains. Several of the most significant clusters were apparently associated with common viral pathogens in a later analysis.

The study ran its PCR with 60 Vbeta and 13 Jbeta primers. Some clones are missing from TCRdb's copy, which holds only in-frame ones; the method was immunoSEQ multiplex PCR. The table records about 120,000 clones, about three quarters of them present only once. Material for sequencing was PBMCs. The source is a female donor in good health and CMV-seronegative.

The CDR3 reads CAIAGTGSLGGYTF. DNA of the CDR3: TGTGCCATCGCCGGGACAGGATCCCTTGGTGGCTACACCTTC. This chain connects TRBV10-3 to TRBJ1-2; 8 bases map to TRBD1. This CDR3 has 14 residues. The V gene's germline CDR1 is ENHRY and CDR2 SYGVKD. J gave up 7 bases and V 8 bases, and 12 bases lay outside the gene matches.